The next 27 T cell receptor beta chains were all read from a single sample in a study of tumor and adjacent non-tumor tissue in lung cancer. Three rounds of nested PCR, following a modified ARM-PCR protocol, produced the TCRbeta library. Via MiXCR, TCRdb re-called the multiplex PCR reads, giving one row per CDR3 protein. The table has 70,000 to 95,000 distinct CDR3 sequences, 76% seen once. No cell sorting was done before RNA was extracted from the tissue. More than 3 cm separated this lung sample from the edge of the tumor. The material sequenced was distant non-tumor lung tissue. These receptors came from a man between 65 and 85 years old with non-small cell lung cancer.

The chain has TRBV6-2 or TRBV6-3 and TRBJ1-5; no clear D gene. The CDR3 totals 13 residues. Germline V lookup: CDR1 MNHEY, CDR2 SVGEGT. The CDR3: CDSSYGENQPQHF. The CDR3 nucleotides read TGTGACAGTAGTTATGGGGAGAATCAGCCCCAGCATTTT.

For this clonotype: Lacking the conserved final phenylalanine or tryptophan, this CDR3 likely reflects a read error. The limits of the CDR3 on the DNA are not certain, so only TCRdb's listed CDR3 is given. The chain combines TRBV5-6 with TRBJ2-3; TRBD1, the table's D call, lacks a check against the DNA. The CDR3 is 16 amino acids long, termini counted. The germline gives CDR1 SGHDT, CDR2 YYEEEE. The chain's CDR3 is CASGQQGMGRTDTHYV.

Comments on this clonotype: It is likely a read error, because the conserved phenylalanine at the end of the CDR3 is missing. The genes are TRBV10-3 and TRBJ1-6; 7 nucleotides agree with TRBD1. This CDR3 spans 14 amino acids. V shed 7 bases and J 9 bases; nucleotides not matched to a gene: 9. Germline loops: CDR1 ENHRY, CDR2 SYGVKD. The CDR3 reads CAINRQGPSSPLHL. CDR3 nucleotides: TGTGCCATCAATAGACAGGGACCTAGTTCACCCCTCCACTTA.

A word on this clonotype: At one end, the junction sequence differs from germline, possibly due to a read error. This chain's CDR3 is CTSSRTLAGEWGEQYF. In DNA, the CDR3 is TGTACCAGCAGCCGGACACTAGCTGGAGAGTGGGGCGAGCAGTACTTC. This chain links TRBV4-1 with TRBJ2-7; D may be TRBD2 (6 bases). Germline CDR1 MGHRA, CDR2 YSYEKL. CDR3 length: 16 residues.

CDR3 nucleotides: TGTGCCAGCAGTATTGGGGGGTCTCTCTATGAGCAGTACTTC. Translating gives CASSIGGSLYEQYF. The chain links TRBV12-3 or TRBV12-4 to TRBJ2-7; weak D call: TRBD2 (6 bases). Trimming shortened V by 5 bases and J by 7 bases, and 18 bases separated the two germline ends. The CDR3 totals 14 residues.

This clonotype was detected once. Possible read error: a much larger clone is one base away. The V call is TRBV20-1, the J call TRBJ2-1; a possible D gene is TRBD2 (6 bases). CDR3 length equals 15 residues. V was trimmed by 0 bases and J by 8 bases, leaving 17 bases between them. Germline V gene lookup returns CDR1 DFQATT and CDR2 SNEGSKA (reference sequence). The CDR3 is CSAREGETRSDEQFF. The CDR3 nucleotides read TGCAGTGCTAGAGAGGGGGAGACTAGAAGTGATGAGCAGTTCTTC.

This chain links TRBV27 with TRBJ2-2; 7 nucleotides agree with TRBD2. The CDR3 consists of 16 residues. Trimming took 8 bases from V and 7 from J; bases not matched to a gene: 16. Per the germline V gene, CDR1 is MNHEY and CDR2 is SMNVEV (reference sequence). CDR3 coding DNA: TGTGCCAGCCAACCGGGACCAGCGACGGGGGGCGGGGAGCTGTTTTTT. It yields the protein CASQPGPATGGGELFF.

A note on this clonotype: A read error may be the cause here, since a much bigger clone is one base away. The CDR3 DNA follows: TGTGCTAGTGGTTTGGTACAGGGGTATGGCTACGCCTTC. Translation gives CASGLVQGYGYAF. This chain uses TRBV12-5 with TRBJ1-2; TRBD1 matches 7 bases. CDR3 size: 13 residues. Germline V CDR1 and CDR2: LGHNT, FRNRAP.

In the case of this clonotype: A much larger clone is a single base away; this may be a read error. The chain is built from TRBV6-1 and TRBJ1-1; D is perhaps TRBD1 (5 bases). The germline CDR1 and CDR2 sequences are MNHNS and SASEGT. The CDR3 is 13 residues long. Trimming removed 5 bases at V and 5 bases at J, with 12 bases between. CDR3 sequence reads: CASSTLGETEAFF. The CDR3 DNA reads TGTGCCAGCAGTACCCTAGGGGAAACTGAAGCTTTCTTT.

This clonotype was seen a handful of times. This CDR3 fails to terminate in the conserved phenylalanine or tryptophan, so it likely reflects a read error. V and J are TRBV6-1 and TRBJ1-3; D unclear. Germline loops: CDR1 MNHNS, CDR2 SASEGT. The CDR3 extends over 15 amino acids. In DNA, the CDR3 is TGTGCCAGCGACTCCAGGATAACATCTGGAATCACCATATATTAT. Translation gives CASDSRITSGITIYY.

Remarks on this clonotype: One end of the junction fails to match germline, which may point to a read error. The chain carries TRBV4-2 and TRBJ2-3, with 8 positions matching TRBD2. The CDR3 length is 15 residues. Germline V CDR1 and CDR2: LGHNA, YNFKEQ. The CDR3 loop is CASSKEREGRDKQYF. CDR3 nucleotides: TGTGCCAGCAGCAAAGAACGGGAGGGCCGTGATAAGCAGTATTTT.

The chain employs TRBV24-1 and TRBJ2-2, with 7 bases that match TRBD1. J was trimmed by 2 bases and V by 10 bases; bases with no gene match: 3. Germline V gene lookup returns CDR1 KGHDR and CDR2 SFDVKD. This CDR3 region has 13 residues. CDR3 nucleotides: TGTGCCACACAGGGGTTTAACACCGGGGAGCTGTTTTTT. Its translation is CATQGFNTGELFF.

Comment on this clonotype: The junction differs from germline at one of its ends, possibly a read error. J is TRBJ2-3 and V is TRBV29-1; 7 bases agree with TRBD2. Germline loops: CDR1 SQVTM, CDR2 ANQGSEA. This CDR3 contains 15 residues. CDR3 DNA sequence: TGCAGTGTTGAAACAGCTAGCGGAAACATAGATACGCAGTATTTT. Its translation is CSVETASGNIDTQYF.

This clonotype was seen many times. The chain combines TRBV20-1 with TRBJ2-1; 13 bases match TRBD2. The CDR3 totals 15 residues. The germline V gene encodes CDR1 DFQATT and CDR2 SNEGSKA (reference sequence). The ends lost 4 bases at V and 6 bases at J; junction bases unmatched: 6. CDR3 sequence: CSATYRLAGGNEQFF. CDR3 DNA sequence: TGCAGTGCTACCTACCGACTAGCGGGAGGCAATGAGCAGTTCTTC.

The chain couples TRBV6-1 to TRBJ1-1; 7 positions agree with TRBD1. The CDR3 has 15 amino acids. CDR1 is MNHNS, CDR2 SASEGT, per germline. The V and J ends lost 11 bases and 4 bases, in that order; junction bases with no gene match: 16. The CDR3 DNA is TGTGCCTGCACCTTACAGGGGAGGGGTTCCACTGAAGCTTTCTTT. As protein: CACTLQGRGSTEAFF.

A remark on this clonotype: This may be a read error, as it is one base from a much larger clone. This sequence joins TRBV5-4 and TRBJ2-4; 8 nucleotides agree with TRBD1. From germline, CDR1 is SGHNT and CDR2 YYREEE (reference sequence). The CDR3 runs 16 residues. CDR3 DNA sequence: TGTGTCAGCAGCTCAGAGACAGGGGTGGTCGGAAACATTCAGTACTTC. Translated, it gives CVSSSETGVVGNIQYF.

This clonotype has a handful of counts. A much larger clone differs from this one at a single base, so this may be a read error. This chain joins TRBV12-5 and TRBJ2-5; perhaps TRBD2 as D (5 bases). Germline V gene sequence: CDR1 LGHNT, CDR2 FRNRAP. The CDR3 extends over 14 amino acids. The CDR3 here is CTSGFKQLQETQYF. The CDR3 DNA reads TGTACTAGTGGTTTCAAACAACTCCAAGAGACCCAGTACTTC.

The CDR3 region is CASNHSGGGNNEQFF. The DNA for the CDR3 is TGTGCCAGTAACCACTCCGGGGGCGGAAACAATGAGCAGTTCTTC. The chain recombines TRBV7-9 with TRBJ2-1, with D perhaps TRBD1 or TRBD2 (6 bases each). Trimming shortened V by 9 bases and J by 5 bases, and 20 bases separated the two germline ends. The CDR3 length is 15 residues. CDR1 and CDR2 from the germline V gene are SEHNR and FQNEAQ (reference sequence). Using reference TRBV7-9 and TRBJ2-1 for the parts outside the CDR3, the full variable domain is DTGVSQNPRHKITKRGQNVTFRCDPISEHNRLYWYRQTLGQGPEFLTYFQNEAQLEKSRLLSDRFSAERPKGSFSTLEIQRTEQGDSAMYLCASNHSGGGNNEQFFGPGTRLTVL.

Comments on this clonotype: Relative to the germline gene, one junction end is altered; a read error may explain this. The V call is TRBV11-2, the J call TRBJ2-7; the D is unclear. This CDR3 spans 14 amino acids. Germline CDR1 SGHAT, CDR2 FQNNGV. The CDR3 loop is CDSSRRWGTYEQYF. The CDR3 DNA is TGTGACAGCAGCCGAAGATGGGGAACCTACGAGCAGTACTTC.

Of note for this clonotype: A read error may account for a junction end that differs from germline. This rearrangement joins TRBV28 to TRBJ2-2, with D perhaps TRBD1 or TRBD2 (6 bases each). Germline CDR1 is MDHEN and CDR2 is SYDVKM. The CDR3 is made up of 14 amino acids. This CDR3 is CASRPNRVAGGLFF. CDR3 DNA: TGTGCCAGCAGACCAAACAGGGTGGCCGGGGGGCTGTTTTTT.

CDR3 in amino acids: CSVKPYLQKGQETQYF. DNA of the CDR3: TGCAGCGTCAAGCCCTATCTCCAGAAAGGTCAAGAGACCCAGTACTTC. This chain uses TRBV29-1 with TRBJ2-5; D call uncertain. The CDR3 sequence is 16 residues long. V gave up 6 bases and J gave up 2 bases, with 22 bases separating them. Germline V CDR1 and CDR2: SQVTM, ANQGSEA. The variable domain in full, completed from reference TRBV29-1 and TRBJ2-5, reads SAVISQKPSRDICQRGTSLTIQCQVDSQVTMMFWYRQQPGQSLTLIATANQGSEATYESGFVIDKFPISRPNLTFSTLTVSNMSPEDSSIYLCSVKPYLQKGQETQYFGPGTRLLVL.

About this clonotype: One junction end does not reproduce the germline sequence, and a read error may be involved. The chain joins TRBV6-6 to TRBJ1-3, with 7 positions matching TRBD1. CDR1 and CDR2 (germline): MNHNY, SVGAGI (reference sequence). CDR3 length equals 17 residues. The CDR3 DNA is TGTGCCAGCAGTAACCGACAGGGTTCCCTCTTTGGAAGCACCATATATTTT. It is translated as CASSNRQGSLFGSTIYF.

J is TRBJ2-2 and V is TRBV15; TRBD1 might be the D (6 bases). This CDR3 is built from 14 residues. CDR1 is LNHNV, CDR2 YYDKDF, per germline (reference sequence). V lost 4 bases to trimming and J lost 4 bases, with 10 bases between them. This chain's CDR3 is CATSIYRVTGELFF. CDR3 DNA: TGTGCCACCAGCATATACAGGGTCACCGGGGAGCTGTTTTTT. The whole variable domain, remainder taken from reference TRBV15 and TRBJ2-2, is DAMVIQNPRYQVTQFGKPVTLSCSQTLNHNVMYWYQQKSSQAPKLLFHYYDKDFNNEADTPDNFQSRRPNTSFCFLDIRSPGLGDTAMYLCATSIYRVTGELFFGEGSRLTVL.

Worth noting for this clonotype: Sequence at one end of the junction differs from germline and may be a read error. This chain links TRBV14 with TRBJ2-7; D not resolved. CDR3 length: 12 amino acids. Germline V gene sequence: CDR1 SGHDN, CDR2 FVKESK. DNA of the CDR3: TGTGACAGCAGCACACAACTCTACGAGCAGTACTTC. Its translation: CDSSTQLYEQYF.

Turning to this clonotype: Sequence at one end of the junction differs from germline and may be a read error. The V call is TRBV6-1, the J call TRBJ2-1, with TRBD2 matching over 8 bases. CDR1 and CDR2 (germline): MNHNS, SASEGT. The CDR3 loop spans 19 amino acids. The CDR3 sequence is CASSNPGGPGLFAYNERFF. For the CDR3, the DNA is TGTGCCAGCAGTAATCCGGGAGGGCCGGGGTTGTTCGCCTACAATGAGCGGTTCTTC.

A remark on this clonotype: Because the CDR3 is missing its conserved closing phenylalanine or tryptophan, this is likely a read error. V usage is TRBV5-1 and J usage is TRBJ2-3, with D unresolved. CDR1 and CDR2 (germline): SGHRS, YFSETQ. The CDR3 runs to 12 residues. CDR3 sequence (DNA): TGCGCCATCAGCCCCCGCACAGATACGCAGTATTTG. It yields the protein CAISPRTDTQYL.

Regarding this clonotype: At one boundary the junction diverges from the germline segment, which might be a read error. The chain recombines TRBV6-1 with TRBJ1-1; D is unclear. CDR1 is MNHNS and CDR2 is SASEGT in the germline V gene. The CDR3 is made up of 13 amino acids. The CDR3 nucleotides read TGTGCTAGCAGAGGGAATGAGAACACTGAAGCTTTCTTT. This encodes CASRGNENTEAFF.